These T cell receptor beta chains were read from a single sample in a study of blood T cells in healthy people across ages. TCRdb re-derived calls from the 5' RACE reads in MiXCR, one entry per CDR3 protein. The sample gives around 790,000 distinct CDR3 sequences, around 45% of which show up once; about 19% is in the top ten. Sequencing was performed on blood. Receptors originate from a man aged 60 to 75 in good health. The CDR3 runs from the conserved cysteine through the conserved F or W. D genes are given only for firm matches. Clone size, where shown, is once, few, many, or a class for clones that have expanded.

j_gene | d_gene | v_gene | len | abundance | CDR3nt | CDR3aa
TRBJ1-5 | TRBD1 | TRBV7-8 | 19 | . | TGTGCCAGCAGCTTAGCCGGGACAGGGGGCTATGGTAGCAATCAGCCCCAGCATTTT | CASSLAGTGGYGSNQPQHF
TRBJ2-5 | . | TRBV5-1 | 14 | few | TGCGCCAGCAGCAACAACAGGGTCGGGGAGACCCAGTACTTC | CASSNNRVGETQYF
TRBJ2-3 | . | TRBV7-2 | 16 | . | TGTGCCAGCAGCGAGTCAGGGGGGAAGAGAACAGATACGCAGTATTTT | CASSESGGKRTDTQYF
TRBJ2-2 | TRBD2 | TRBV27 | 17 | . | TGTGCCAGCAGTCTCCCAGGACTAGCGGGGGGGCCTTTTGAGCTGTTTTTT | CASSLPGLAGGPFELFF
TRBJ2-3 | TRBD1 | TRBV12-3/TRBV12-4 | 13 | . | TGTGCCAGCAGTTCGGGACAGACAGATACGCAGTATTTT | CASSSGQTDTQYF
TRBJ1-5 | TRBD1 | TRBV10-3 | 14 | . | TGTGCCATCAGCAGGACAGGGGCCGATCAGCCCCAGCATTTT | CAISRTGADQPQHF
TRBJ2-1 | . | TRBV6-2/TRBV6-3 | 18 | . | TGTGCCAGCAGTTTCATGGGGGGGCCATCTCATGTACAATTTGAGCAGTTCTTC | CASSFMGGPSHVQFEQFF
TRBJ2-2 | TRBD1 | TRBV29-1 | 12 | . | TGCAGCGTCAGGGGGATCTCCGGGGAGCTGTTTTTT | CSVRGISGELFF
TRBJ2-7 | . | TRBV7-2 | 15 | medium-sized | TGTGCCAGCAGCTTGGGACGGGAAAGCTCCTACGAGCAGTACTTC | CASSLGRESSYEQYF
TRBJ2-5 | . | TRBV12-3/TRBV12-4 | 14 | few | TGTGCCAGCAGTTTCTCTGCCCACCAAGAGACCCAGTACTTC | CASSFSAHQETQYF
TRBJ1-2 | . | TRBV24-1 | 14 | . | TGTGCCACCAGTGATGAGAGAGTCCGCTATGGCTACACCTTC | CATSDERVRYGYTF
TRBJ2-6 | . | TRBV5-1 | 16 | few | TGCGCCAGCATGGAGGGAGCGAACTCTGGGGCCAACGTCCTGACTTTC | CASMEGANSGANVLTF
TRBJ2-5 | TRBD2 | TRBV6-1 | 14 | . | TGTGCCAGCAGGAAGACTAGCGTCGCGGAGACCCAGTACTTC | CASRKTSVAETQYF
TRBJ2-7 | . | TRBV15 | 15 | . | TGTGCCACCAGCAGATCTGGGGCAGGCAGCAATGAGCAGTACTTC | CATSRSGAGSNEQYF
TRBJ2-1 | . | TRBV18 | 14 | . | TGTGCCAGCTCTCCGGCAAGCTCCTACAATGAGCAGTTCTTC | CASSPASSYNEQFF
TRBJ1-4 | . | TRBV6-5 | 15 | . | TGTGCCAGCAGTTACGGGCAGGGGAGTTATGAAAAACTGTTTTTT | CASSYGQGSYEKLFF
TRBJ1-6 | . | TRBV28 | 15 | . | TGTGCCAGCAGTGCTTCCGGGACGAAGACCTCACCCCTCCACTTT | CASSASGTKTSPLHF
TRBJ2-1 | . | TRBV5-1 | 14 | . | TGCGCCAGCAGCTTACTTCTCGGGGGAAGGGAGCAGTTCTTC | CASSLLLGGREQFF
TRBJ2-5 | . | TRBV14 | 15 | few | TGTGCCAGCAGCCGCCGCACAGGTCGCCAAGAGACCCAGTACTTC | CASSRRTGRQETQYF
TRBJ2-3 | TRBD1 | TRBV3-1 | 17 | . | TGTGCCAGCAGCCAAGAGTTCGAGACAGGGCGCACAGATACGCAGTATTTT | CASSQEFETGRTDTQYF
TRBJ1-4 | . | TRBV20-1 | 14 | . | TGCAGTGCTAGTTACGGACAGACTCATGAAAAACTGTTTTTT | CSASYGQTHEKLFF
TRBJ2-1 | . | TRBV27 | 15 | few | TGTGCCAGCAGTTTATCAGGGGGGAGTACCAATGAGCAGTTCTTC | CASSLSGGSTNEQFF
TRBJ2-3 | . | TRBV5-1 | 14 | once | TGCGCCAGCAGCCCAGGACAGATTGGGGATACGCAGTATTTT | CASSPGQIGDTQYF
TRBJ2-6 | . | TRBV11-3 | 19 | few | TGTGCCAGCAGCGGAGAGGGGCGAGATTGGTTCCCTGGGGCCAACGTCCTGACTTTC | CASSGEGRDWFPGANVLTF
TRBJ2-4 | TRBD2 | TRBV5-1 | 14 | . | TGCGCCAGCAGTCGGACTAGCGGGGGGGACATTCAGTACTTC | CASSRTSGGDIQYF
TRBJ2-6 | . | TRBV7-3 | 16 | . | TGTGCCAGCAGCGTGGGACGGAGCTCTAGGGCCAACGTCCTGACTTTC | CASSVGRSSRANVLTF
TRBJ2-7 | TRBD1 | TRBV7-2 | 15 | . | TGTGCCAGCAGCCCCTGGCGGTCAGGGGGCTACGAGCAGTACTTC | CASSPWRSGGYEQYF